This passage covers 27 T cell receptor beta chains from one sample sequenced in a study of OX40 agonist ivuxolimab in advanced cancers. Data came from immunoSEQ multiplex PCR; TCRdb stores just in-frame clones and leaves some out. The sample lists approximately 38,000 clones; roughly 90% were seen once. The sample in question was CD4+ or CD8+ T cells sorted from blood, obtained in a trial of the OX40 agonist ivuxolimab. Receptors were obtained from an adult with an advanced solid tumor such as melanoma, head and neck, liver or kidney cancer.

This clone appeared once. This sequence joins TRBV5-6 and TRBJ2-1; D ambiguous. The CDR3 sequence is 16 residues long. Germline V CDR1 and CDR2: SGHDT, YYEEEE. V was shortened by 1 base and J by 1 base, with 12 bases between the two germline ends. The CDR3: CASSLWAAGSYNEQFF. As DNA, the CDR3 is TGTGCCAGCAGCTTGTGGGCAGCAGGATCCTACAATGAGCAGTTCTTC.

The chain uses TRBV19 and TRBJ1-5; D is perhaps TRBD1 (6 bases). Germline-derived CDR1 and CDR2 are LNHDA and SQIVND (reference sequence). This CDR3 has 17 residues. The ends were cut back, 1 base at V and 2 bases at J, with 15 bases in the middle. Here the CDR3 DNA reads TGTGCCAGTAGTATAGGGCAGGGGAGACGAGGCAATCAGCCCCAGCATTTT. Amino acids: CASSIGQGRRGNQPQHF.

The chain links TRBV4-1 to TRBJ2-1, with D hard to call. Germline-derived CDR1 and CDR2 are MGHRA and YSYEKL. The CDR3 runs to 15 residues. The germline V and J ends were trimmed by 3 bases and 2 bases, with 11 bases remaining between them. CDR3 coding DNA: TGCGCCAGCAGCCATAGCCAGCGAACCTACAATGAGCAGTTCTTC. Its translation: CASSHSQRTYNEQFF.

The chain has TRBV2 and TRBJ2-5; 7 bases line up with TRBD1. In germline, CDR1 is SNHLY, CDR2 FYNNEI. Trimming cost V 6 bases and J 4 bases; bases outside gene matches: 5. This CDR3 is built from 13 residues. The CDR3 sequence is CASSDPGGETQYF. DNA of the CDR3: TGTGCCAGCAGCGACCCAGGGGGAGAGACCCAGTACTTC.

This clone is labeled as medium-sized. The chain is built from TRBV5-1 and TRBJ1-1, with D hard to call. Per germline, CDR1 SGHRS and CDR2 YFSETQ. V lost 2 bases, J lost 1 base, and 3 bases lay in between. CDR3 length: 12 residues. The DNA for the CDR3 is TGCGCCAGCAGCTTCCAGAACACTGAAGCTTTCTTT. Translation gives CASSFQNTEAFF. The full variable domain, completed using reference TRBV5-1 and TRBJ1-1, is KAGVTQTPRYLIKTRGQQVTLSCSPISGHRSVSWYQQTPGQGLQFLFEYFSETQRNKGNFPGRFSGRQFSNSRSEMNVSTLELGDSALYLCASSFQNTEAFFGQGTRLTVV.

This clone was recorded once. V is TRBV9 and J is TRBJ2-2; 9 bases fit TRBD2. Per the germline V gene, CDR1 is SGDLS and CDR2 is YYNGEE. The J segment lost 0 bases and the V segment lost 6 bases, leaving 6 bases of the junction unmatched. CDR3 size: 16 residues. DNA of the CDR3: TGTGCCAGCACCCCCTCTAGCGGGACGAACACCGGGGAGCTGTTTTTT. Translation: CASTPSSGTNTGELFF.

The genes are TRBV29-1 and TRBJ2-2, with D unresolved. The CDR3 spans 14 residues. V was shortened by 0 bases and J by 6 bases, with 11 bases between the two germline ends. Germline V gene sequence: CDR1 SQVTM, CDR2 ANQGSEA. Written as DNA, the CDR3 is TGCAGCGTTGAAGATTCGAGGCAACCCGGGGAGCTGTTTTTT. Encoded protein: CSVEDSRQPGELFF.

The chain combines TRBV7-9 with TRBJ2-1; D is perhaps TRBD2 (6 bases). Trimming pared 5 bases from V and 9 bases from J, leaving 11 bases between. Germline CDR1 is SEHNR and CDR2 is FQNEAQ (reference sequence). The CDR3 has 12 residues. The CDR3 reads CASSPGLFEQFF. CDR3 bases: TGTGCCAGCAGCCCAGGACTATTTGAGCAGTTCTTC.

The CDR3 loop reads CASSFPLLAGGVDEQFF. In DNA, the CDR3 is TGTGCCAGCAGCTTCCCTCTCCTAGCGGGAGGTGTCGATGAGCAGTTCTTC. The genes are TRBV11-2 and TRBJ2-1; TRBD2 matches at 11 bases. Trimming at V came to 3 bases and at J to 8 bases, leaving 12 bases not matched to a gene. Per germline, CDR1 SGHAT and CDR2 FQNNGV. The CDR3 is 17 amino acids. The variable domain in full, with the rest retrieved from reference TRBV11-2 and TRBJ2-1, is EAGVAQSPRYKIIEKRQSVAFWCNPISGHATLYWYQQILGQGPKLLIQFQNNGVVDDSQLPKDRFSAERLKGVDSTLKIQPAKLEDSAVYLCASSFPLLAGGVDEQFFGPGTRLTVL.

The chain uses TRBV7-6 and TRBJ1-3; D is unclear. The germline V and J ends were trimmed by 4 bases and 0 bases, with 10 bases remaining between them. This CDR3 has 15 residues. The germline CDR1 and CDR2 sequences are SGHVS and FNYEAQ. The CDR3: CASSSTTDSGNTIYF. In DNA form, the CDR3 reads TGTGCCAGCAGCTCAACAACCGACTCTGGAAACACCATATATTTT.

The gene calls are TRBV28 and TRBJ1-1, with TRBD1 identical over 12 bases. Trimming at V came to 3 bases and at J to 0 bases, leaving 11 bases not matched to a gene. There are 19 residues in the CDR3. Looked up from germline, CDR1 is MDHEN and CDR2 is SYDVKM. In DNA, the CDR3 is TGTGCCAGCAGTTTCCCCCGGGACAGGGGGCGGGCCTTGAACACTGAAGCTTTCTTT. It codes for CASSFPRDRGRALNTEAFF.

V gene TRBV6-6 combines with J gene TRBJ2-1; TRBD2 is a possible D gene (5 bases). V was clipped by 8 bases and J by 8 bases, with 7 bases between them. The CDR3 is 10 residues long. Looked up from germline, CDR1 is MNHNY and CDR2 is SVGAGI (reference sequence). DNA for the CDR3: TGTGCCAGCGGGCGGGATGAGCAGTTCTTC. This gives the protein CASGRDEQFF.

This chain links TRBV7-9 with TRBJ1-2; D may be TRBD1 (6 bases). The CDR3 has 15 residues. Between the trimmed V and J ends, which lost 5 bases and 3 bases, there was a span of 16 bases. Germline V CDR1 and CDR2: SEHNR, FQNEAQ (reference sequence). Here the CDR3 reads CASSPGGGRYYGYTF. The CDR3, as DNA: TGTGCCAGCAGCCCCGGCGGGGGCAGGTACTATGGCTACACCTTC. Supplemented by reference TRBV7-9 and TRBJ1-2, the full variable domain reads DTGVSQNPRHKITKRGQNVTFRCDPISEHNRLYWYRQTLGQGPEFLTYFQNEAQLEKSRLLSDRFSAERPKGSFSTLEIQRTEQGDSAMYLCASSPGGGRYYGYTFGSGTRLTVV.

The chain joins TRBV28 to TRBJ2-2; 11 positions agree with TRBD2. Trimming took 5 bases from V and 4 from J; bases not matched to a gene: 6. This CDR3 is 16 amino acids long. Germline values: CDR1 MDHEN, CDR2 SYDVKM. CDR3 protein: CASSPGTSGTTGELFF. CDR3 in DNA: TGTGCCAGCAGTCCCGGGACTAGCGGTACCACCGGGGAGCTGTTTTTT. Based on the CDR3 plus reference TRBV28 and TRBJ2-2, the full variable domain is DVKVTQSSRYLVKRTGEKVFLECVQDMDHENMFWYRQDPGLGLRLIYFSYDVKMKEKGDIPEGYSVSREKKERFSLILESASTNQTSMYLCASSPGTSGTTGELFFGEGSRLTVL.

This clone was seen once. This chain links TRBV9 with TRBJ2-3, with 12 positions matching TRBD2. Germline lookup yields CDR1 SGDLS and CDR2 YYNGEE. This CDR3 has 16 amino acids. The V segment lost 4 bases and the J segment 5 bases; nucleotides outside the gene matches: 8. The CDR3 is CASSPLGGLAGDTQYF. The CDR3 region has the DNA TGTGCCAGCAGCCCTCTTGGGGGACTAGCGGGAGATACGCAGTATTTT.

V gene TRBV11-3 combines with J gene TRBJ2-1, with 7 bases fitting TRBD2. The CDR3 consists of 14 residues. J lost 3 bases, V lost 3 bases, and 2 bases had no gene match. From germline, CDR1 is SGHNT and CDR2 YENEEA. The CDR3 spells CASSLTSFYNEQFF. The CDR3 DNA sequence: TGTGCCAGCAGCTTGACTAGCTTCTACAATGAGCAGTTCTTC.

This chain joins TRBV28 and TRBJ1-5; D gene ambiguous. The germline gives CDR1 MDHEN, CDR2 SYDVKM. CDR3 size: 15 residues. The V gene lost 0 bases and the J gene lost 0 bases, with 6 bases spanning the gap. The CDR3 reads CASSLWAASNQPQHF. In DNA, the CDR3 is TGTGCCAGCAGTTTATGGGCAGCTAGCAATCAGCCCCAGCATTTT. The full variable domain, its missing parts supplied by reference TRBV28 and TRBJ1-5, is DVKVTQSSRYLVKRTGEKVFLECVQDMDHENMFWYRQDPGLGLRLIYFSYDVKMKEKGDIPEGYSVSREKKERFSLILESASTNQTSMYLCASSLWAASNQPQHFGDGTRLSIL.

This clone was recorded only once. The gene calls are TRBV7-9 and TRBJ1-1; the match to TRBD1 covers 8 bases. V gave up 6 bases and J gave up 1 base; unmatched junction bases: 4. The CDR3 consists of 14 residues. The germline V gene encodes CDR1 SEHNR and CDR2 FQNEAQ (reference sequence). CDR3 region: CASRVGTGNTEAFF. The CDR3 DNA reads TGTGCCAGCAGGGTAGGGACAGGGAACACTGAAGCTTTCTTT.

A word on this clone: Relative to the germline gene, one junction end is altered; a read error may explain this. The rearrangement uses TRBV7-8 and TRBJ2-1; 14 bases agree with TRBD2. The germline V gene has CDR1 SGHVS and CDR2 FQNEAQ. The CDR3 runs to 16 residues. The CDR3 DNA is TGTGCCAGCAGCGTGACTAGCGGGAGGGCCCACAATGAGCGGTTCTTC. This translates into CASSVTSGRAHNERFF.

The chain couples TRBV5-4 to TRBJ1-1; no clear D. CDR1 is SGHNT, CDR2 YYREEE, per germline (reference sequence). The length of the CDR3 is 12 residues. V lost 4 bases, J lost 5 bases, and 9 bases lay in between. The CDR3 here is CASSLLGTEAFF. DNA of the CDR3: TGTGCCAGCAGCCTATTAGGGACTGAAGCTTTCTTT.

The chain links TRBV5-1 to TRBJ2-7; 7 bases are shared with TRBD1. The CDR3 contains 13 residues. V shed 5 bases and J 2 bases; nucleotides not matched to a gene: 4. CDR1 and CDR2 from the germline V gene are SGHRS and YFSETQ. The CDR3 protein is CASSDGQAYEQYF. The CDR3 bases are TGCGCCAGCAGTGACGGACAGGCCTACGAGCAGTACTTC.

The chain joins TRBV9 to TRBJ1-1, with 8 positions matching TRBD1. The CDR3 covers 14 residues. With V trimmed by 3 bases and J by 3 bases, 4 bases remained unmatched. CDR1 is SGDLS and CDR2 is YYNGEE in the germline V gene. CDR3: CASSGQGTYTEAFF. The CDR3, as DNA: TGTGCCAGCAGCGGACAGGGGACTTACACTGAAGCTTTCTTT.

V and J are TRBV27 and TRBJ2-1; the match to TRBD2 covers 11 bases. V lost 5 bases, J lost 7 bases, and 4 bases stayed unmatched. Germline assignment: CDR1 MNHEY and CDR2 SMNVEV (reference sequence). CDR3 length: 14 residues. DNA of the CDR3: TGTGCCAGCAGTCTGACTAGCGGGATAAATGAGCAGTTCTTC. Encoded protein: CASSLTSGINEQFF.

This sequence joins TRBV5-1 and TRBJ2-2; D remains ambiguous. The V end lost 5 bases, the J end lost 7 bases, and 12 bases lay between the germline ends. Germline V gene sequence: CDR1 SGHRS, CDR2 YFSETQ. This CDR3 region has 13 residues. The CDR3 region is CASRPDGIGELFF. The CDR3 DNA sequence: TGCGCCAGCAGACCGGACGGAATCGGGGAGCTGTTTTTT.

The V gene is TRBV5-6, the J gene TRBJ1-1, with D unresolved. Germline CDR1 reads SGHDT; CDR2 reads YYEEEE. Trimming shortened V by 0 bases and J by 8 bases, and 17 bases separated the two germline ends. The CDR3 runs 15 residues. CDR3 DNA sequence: TGTGCCAGCAGCTTGGGGGCAGGTCCAACGAGGGAAGCTTTCTTT. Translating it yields CASSLGAGPTREAFF.

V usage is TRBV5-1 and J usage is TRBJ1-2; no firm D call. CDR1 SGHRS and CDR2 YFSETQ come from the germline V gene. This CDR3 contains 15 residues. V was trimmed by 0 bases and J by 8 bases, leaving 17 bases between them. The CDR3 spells CASSLGVSSLVGYTF. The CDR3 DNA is TGCGCCAGCAGCTTGGGGGTCAGTTCGCTGGTCGGCTACACCTTC.

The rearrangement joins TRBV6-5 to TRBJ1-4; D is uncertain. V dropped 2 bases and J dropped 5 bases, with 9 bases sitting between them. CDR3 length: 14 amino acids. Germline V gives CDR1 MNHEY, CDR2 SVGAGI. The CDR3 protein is CASSYGIQNEKLFF. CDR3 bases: TGTGCCAGCAGTTACGGAATACAGAATGAAAAACTGTTTTTT.